This TCR beta chain was documented in a study of blood T cell repertoires in COVID-19. In the study overall: Both acute and convalescent COVID-19 samples were obtained from the United States, Italy and Spain. Sources were T cells, B-cell-depleted T cells, or PBMCs; the material itself was cDNA or gDNA.

Trimming removed 2 bases from V and 7 bases from J; junction bases left unmatched: 3. CDR1 SGHRS and CDR2 YFSETQ come from the germline V gene. The CDR3 runs 14 residues. Source study methods: Amplified reference gene primers provided the basis for estimating nucleated cell counts. Assay used: immunoSEQ multiplex PCR; TCRdb lists only in-frame clones, some missing. For V, J and clone size, that table is used; D and trimming come from the DNA. This table holds around 94,000 clones, 80% found once. Source material: peripheral blood. J is TRBJ1-6 and V is TRBV5-1, with TRBD1 matching over 7 bases. The sequence was obtained from a human donor in a cohort sampled during active COVID-19. The CDR3 region has the DNA TGCGCCAGCAGCTTTCTGACAGGGAATTCACCCCTCCACTTT. As protein: CASSFLTGNSPLHF.